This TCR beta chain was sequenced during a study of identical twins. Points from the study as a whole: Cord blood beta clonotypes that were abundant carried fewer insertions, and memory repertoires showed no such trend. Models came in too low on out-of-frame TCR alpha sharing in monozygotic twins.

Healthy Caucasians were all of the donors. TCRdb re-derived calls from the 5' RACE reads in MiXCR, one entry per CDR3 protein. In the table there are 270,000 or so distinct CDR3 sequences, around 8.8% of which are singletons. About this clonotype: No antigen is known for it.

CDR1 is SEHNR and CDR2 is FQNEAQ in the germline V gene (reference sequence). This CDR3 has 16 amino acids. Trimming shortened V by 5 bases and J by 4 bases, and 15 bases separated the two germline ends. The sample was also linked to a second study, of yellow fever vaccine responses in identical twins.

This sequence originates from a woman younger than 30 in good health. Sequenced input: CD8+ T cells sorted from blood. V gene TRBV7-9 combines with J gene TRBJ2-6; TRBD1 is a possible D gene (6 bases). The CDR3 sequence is CASSTPTGTGANVLTF. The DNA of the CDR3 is TGTGCCAGCAGCACACCGACCGGGACAGGGGCCAACGTCCTGACTTTC.